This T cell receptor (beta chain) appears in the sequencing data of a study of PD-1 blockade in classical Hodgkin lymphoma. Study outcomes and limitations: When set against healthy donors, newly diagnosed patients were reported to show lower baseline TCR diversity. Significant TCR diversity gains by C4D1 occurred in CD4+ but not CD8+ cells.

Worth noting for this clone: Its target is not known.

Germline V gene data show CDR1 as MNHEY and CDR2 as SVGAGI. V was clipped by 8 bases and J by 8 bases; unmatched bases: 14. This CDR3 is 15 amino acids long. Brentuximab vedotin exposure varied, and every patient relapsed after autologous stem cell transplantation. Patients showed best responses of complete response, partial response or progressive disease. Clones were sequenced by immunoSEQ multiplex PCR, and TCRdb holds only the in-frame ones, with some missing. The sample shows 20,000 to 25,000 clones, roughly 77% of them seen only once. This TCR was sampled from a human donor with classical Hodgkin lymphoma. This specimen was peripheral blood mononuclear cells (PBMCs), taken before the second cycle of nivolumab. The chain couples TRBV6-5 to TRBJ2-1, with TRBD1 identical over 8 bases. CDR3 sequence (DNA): TGTGCCAGCGGGGGTGCCGGGACAGGAGGCGATGAGCAGTTCTTC. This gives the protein CASGGAGTGGDEQFF.